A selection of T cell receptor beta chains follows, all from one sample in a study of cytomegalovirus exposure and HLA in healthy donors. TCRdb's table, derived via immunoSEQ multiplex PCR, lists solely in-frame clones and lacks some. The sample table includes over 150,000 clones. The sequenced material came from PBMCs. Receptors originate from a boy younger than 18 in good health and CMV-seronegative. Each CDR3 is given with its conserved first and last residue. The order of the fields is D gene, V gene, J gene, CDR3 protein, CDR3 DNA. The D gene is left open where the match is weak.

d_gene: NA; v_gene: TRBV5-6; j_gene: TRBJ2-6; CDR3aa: CASSIAGLGANVLTF; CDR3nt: TGTGCCAGCAGCATTGCGGGGCTTGGGGCCAACGTCCTGACTTTC
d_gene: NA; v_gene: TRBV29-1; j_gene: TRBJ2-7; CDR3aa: CSVEGLTYEQYF; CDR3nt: TGCAGCGTTGAAGGACTTACCTACGAGCAGTACTTC
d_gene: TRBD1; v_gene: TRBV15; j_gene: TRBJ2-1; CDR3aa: CATSSYQGQGAGNEQFF; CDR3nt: TGTGCCACCAGCAGTTACCAGGGACAGGGGGCAGGAAATGAGCAGTTCTTC
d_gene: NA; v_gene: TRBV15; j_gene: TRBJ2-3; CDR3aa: CATSRQDTDTQYF; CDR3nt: TGTGCCACCAGCAGGCAGGACACAGATACGCAGTATTTT
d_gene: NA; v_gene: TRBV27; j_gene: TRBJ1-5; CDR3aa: CASKSKPYSNQPQHF; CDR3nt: TGTGCCAGCAAGTCTAAGCCGTATAGCAATCAGCCCCAGCATTTT
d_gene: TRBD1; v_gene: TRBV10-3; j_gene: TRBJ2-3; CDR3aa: CAISGAGTGATDTQYF; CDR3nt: TGTGCCATCAGTGGTGCCGGGACAGGGGCCACAGATACGCAGTATTTT
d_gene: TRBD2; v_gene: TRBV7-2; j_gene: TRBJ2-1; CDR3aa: CVSSLSSTSGNNEQFF; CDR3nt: TGTGTCAGCAGTCTCTCGTCGACTAGCGGGAACAATGAGCAGTTCTTC
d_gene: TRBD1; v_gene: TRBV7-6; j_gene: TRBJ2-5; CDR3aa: CASSLVGQRYQETQYF; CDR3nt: TGTGCCAGCAGCTTAGTGGGACAGCGATACCAAGAGACCCAGTACTTC
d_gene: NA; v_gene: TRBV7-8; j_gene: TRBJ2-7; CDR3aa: CASSLGSGSYEQYF; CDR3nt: TGTGCCAGCAGCTTAGGGAGCGGCTCCTACGAGCAGTACTTC
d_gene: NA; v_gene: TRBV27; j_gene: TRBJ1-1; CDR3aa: CASSLAGNTEAFF; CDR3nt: TGTGCCAGCAGTTTAGCCGGGAACACTGAAGCTTTCTTT
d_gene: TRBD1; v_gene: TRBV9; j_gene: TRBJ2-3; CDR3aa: CASSGLGQGTDTQYF; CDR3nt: TGTGCCAGCAGCGGACTTGGACAGGGAACAGATACGCAGTATTTT
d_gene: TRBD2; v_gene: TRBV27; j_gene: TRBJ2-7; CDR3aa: CASSFLGRDYEQYF; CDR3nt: TGTGCCAGCAGTTTTCTGGGGAGGGACTACGAGCAGTACTTC
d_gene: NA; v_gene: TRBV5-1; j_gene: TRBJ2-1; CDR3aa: CASSPAGGHEQFF; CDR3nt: TGCGCCAGCAGCCCCGCCGGGGGTCATGAGCAGTTCTTC
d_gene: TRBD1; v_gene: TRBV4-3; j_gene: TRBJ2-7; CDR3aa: CASSQGTGPYEQYF; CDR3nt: TGCGCCAGCAGCCAAGGGACAGGGCCCTACGAGCAGTACTTC
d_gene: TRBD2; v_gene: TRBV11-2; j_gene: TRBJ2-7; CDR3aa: CASTQGSGTTYEQYF; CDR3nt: TGTGCCAGCACCCAAGGCTCTGGGACTACCTACGAGCAGTACTTC
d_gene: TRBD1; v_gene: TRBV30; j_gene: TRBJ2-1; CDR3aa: CAWSGTGGTEQFF; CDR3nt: TGTGCCTGGAGTGGGACAGGGGGAACTGAGCAGTTCTTC
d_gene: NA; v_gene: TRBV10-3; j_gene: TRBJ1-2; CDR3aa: CAINAAGRHLDYGYTF; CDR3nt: TGTGCCATCAATGCAGCGGGGAGACATTTGGACTATGGCTACACCTTC
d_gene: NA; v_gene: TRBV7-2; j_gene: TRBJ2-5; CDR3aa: CASRFPGAKETQYF; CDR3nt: TGTGCCAGCAGGTTTCCTGGAGCAAAAGAGACCCAGTACTTC
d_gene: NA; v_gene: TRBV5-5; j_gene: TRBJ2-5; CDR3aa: CASSARTEETQYF; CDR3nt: TGTGCCAGCAGCGCGAGGACAGAAGAGACCCAGTACTTC
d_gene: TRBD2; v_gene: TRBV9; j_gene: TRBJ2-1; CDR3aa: CASSVGGGASNEQFF; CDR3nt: TGTGCCAGCAGCGTCGGCGGGGGGGCATCGAATGAGCAGTTCTTC
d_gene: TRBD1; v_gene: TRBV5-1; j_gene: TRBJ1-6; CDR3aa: CASSLGTGDNSPLHF; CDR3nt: TGCGCCAGCAGCTTGGGGACAGGGGATAATTCACCCCTCCACTTT
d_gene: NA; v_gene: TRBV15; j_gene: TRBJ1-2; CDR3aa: CATSRDLLKGAYPTNYGYTF; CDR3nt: TGTGCCACCAGCAGAGATTTACTAAAAGGGGCTTATCCAACTAACTATGGCTACACCTTC
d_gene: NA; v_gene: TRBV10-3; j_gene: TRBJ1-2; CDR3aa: CAISESKGEWYGYTF; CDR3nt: TGTGCCATCAGTGAGTCGAAAGGAGAATGGTATGGCTACACCTTC
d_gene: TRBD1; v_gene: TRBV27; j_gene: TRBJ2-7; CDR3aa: CASSLGDRGYEQYF; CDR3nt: TGTGCCAGCAGTTTAGGTGACAGGGGGTACGAGCAGTACTTC
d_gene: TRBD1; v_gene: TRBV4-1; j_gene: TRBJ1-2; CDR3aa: CASSPQGQGVYGYTF; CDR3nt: TGCGCCAGCAGCCCACAAGGACAGGGGGTTTATGGCTACACCTTC
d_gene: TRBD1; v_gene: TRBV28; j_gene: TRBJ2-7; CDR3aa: CASSSTRTGAYEQYF; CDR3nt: TGTGCCAGCAGTTCTACTCGGACAGGGGCCTACGAGCAGTACTTC
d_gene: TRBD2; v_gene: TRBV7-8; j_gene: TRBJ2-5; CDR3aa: CASRQTRRGEQETQYF; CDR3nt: TGTGCCAGCAGACAAACGAGGCGGGGGGAACAAGAGACCCAGTACTTC
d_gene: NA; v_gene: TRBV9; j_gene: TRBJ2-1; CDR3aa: CASSVTGGTYNEQFF; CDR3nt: TGTGCCAGCAGCGTAACCGGCGGCACCTACAATGAGCAGTTCTTC
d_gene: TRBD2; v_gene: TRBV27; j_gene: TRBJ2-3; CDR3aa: CASRRPGGQDTQYF; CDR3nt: TGTGCCAGCAGACGCCCGGGGGGGCAAGATACGCAGTATTTT
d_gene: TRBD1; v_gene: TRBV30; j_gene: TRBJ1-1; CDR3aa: CAEEGQMNTEAFF; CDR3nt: TGTGCCGAGGAGGGACAGATGAACACTGAAGCTTTCTTT
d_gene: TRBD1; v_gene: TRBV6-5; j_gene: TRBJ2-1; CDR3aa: CASSPGGLGENEQFF; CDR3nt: TGTGCCAGCAGTCCAGGGGGCCTCGGAGAGAATGAGCAGTTCTTC
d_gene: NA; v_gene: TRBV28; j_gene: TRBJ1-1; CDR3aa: CASSSGAEAFF; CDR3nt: TGTGCCAGCTCATCGGGGGCTGAAGCTTTCTTT
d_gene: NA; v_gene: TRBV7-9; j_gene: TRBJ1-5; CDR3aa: CASSLQDSNQPQHF; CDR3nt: TGTGCCAGCAGCTTGCAGGATAGCAATCAGCCCCAGCATTTT
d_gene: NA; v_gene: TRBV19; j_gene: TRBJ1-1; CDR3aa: CASMSRGRGVGTEAFF; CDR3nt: TGTGCCAGTATGTCGAGGGGCCGCGGGGTCGGCACTGAAGCTTTCTTT
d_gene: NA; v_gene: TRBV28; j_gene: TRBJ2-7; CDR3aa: CASSPGGRSYEQYF; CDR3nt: TGTGCCAGCAGTCCCGGCGGTAGATCCTACGAGCAGTACTTC
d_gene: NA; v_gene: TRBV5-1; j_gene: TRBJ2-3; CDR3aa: CASSFEGPSGRRDTQYF; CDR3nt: TGCGCCAGCAGCTTTGAGGGCCCCTCGGGGAGGAGGGATACGCAGTATTTT
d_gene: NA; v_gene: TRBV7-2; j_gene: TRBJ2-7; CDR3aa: CASSLYRDTLYEQYF; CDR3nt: TGTGCCAGCAGTCTCTACAGGGATACCCTCTACGAGCAGTACTTC
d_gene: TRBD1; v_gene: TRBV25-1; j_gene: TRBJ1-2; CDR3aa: CASGQGAIYGYTF; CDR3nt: TGTGCCAGCGGACAGGGGGCGATCTATGGCTACACCTTC
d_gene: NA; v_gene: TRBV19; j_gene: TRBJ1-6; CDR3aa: CASSAAVSSYNSPLHF; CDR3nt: TGTGCCAGTAGTGCGGCCGTGAGCTCCTATAATTCACCCCTCCACTTT
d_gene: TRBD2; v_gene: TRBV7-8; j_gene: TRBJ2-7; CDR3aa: CASSSRTRSLMYEQYF; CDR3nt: TGTGCCAGCAGCTCTCGGACTAGATCTCTTATGTACGAGCAGTACTTC
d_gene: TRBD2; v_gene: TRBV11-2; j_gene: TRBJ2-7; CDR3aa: CASSPLMSGGSYEQYF; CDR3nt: TGTGCCAGCAGCCCCCTTATGTCGGGGGGGTCCTACGAGCAGTACTTC
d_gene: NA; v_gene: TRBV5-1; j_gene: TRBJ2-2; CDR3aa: CASSPRLAETGELFF; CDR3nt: TGCGCCAGCAGTCCTCGGCTAGCTGAGACCGGGGAGCTGTTTTTT
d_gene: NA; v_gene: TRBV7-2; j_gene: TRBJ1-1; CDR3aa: CASSFRGGAYTEAFF; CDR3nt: TGTGCCAGCAGCTTTCGGGGAGGTGCGTACACTGAAGCTTTCTTT
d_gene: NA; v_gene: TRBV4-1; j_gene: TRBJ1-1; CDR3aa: CASSQAPGTLLNTEAFF; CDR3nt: TGCGCCAGCAGCCAAGCGCCCGGGACACTTCTGAACACTGAAGCTTTCTTT
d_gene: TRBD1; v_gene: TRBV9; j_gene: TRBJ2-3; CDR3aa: CASSDSGQGGFDTQYF; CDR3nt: TGTGCCAGCAGCGACTCTGGACAGGGTGGTTTTGATACGCAGTATTTT
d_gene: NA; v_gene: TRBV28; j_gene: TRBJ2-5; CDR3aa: CASSQTGSGETQYF; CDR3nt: TGTGCCAGCAGTCAAACAGGTTCCGGGGAGACCCAGTACTTC